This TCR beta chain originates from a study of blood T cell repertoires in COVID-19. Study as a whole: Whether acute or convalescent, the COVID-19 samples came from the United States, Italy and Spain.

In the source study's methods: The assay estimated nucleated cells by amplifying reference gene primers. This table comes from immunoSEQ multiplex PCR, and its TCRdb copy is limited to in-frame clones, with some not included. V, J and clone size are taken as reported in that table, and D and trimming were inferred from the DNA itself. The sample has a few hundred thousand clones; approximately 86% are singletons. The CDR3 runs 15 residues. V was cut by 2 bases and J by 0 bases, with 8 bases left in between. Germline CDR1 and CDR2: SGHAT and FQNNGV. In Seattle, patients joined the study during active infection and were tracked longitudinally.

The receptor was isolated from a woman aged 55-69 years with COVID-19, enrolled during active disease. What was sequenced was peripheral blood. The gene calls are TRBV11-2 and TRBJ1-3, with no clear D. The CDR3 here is CASSLSTDSGNTIYF. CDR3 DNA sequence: TGTGCCAGCAGCTTATCTACTGACTCTGGAAACACCATATATTTT.